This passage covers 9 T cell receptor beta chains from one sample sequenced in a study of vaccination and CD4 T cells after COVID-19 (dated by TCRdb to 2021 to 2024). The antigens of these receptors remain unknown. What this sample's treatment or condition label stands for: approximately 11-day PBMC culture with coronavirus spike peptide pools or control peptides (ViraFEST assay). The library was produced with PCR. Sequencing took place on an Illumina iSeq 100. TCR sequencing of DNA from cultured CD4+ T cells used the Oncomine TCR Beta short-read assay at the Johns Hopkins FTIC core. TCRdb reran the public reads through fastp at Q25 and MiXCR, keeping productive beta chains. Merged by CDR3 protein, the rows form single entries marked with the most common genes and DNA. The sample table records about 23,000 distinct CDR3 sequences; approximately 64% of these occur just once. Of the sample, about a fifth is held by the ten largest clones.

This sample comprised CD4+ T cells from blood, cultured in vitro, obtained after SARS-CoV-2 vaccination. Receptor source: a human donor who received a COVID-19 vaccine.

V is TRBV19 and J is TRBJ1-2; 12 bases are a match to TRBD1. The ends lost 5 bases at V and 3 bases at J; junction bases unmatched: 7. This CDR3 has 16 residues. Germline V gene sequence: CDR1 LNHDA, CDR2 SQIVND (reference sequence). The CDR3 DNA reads TGTGCCAGTAGTTCCACCGGGACAGGGGGCGACTATGGCTACACCTTC. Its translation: CASSSTGTGGDYGYTF.

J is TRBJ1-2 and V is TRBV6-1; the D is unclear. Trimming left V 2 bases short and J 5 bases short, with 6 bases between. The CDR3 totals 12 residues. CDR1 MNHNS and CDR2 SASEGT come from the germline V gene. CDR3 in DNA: TGTGCCAGCAGTGAAACCGGATATGGCTACACCTTC. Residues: CASSETGYGYTF.

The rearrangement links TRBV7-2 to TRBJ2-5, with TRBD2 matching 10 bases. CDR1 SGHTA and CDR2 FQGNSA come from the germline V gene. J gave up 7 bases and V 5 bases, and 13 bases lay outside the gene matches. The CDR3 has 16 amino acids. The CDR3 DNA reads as TGTGCCAGCAGCCCCGCTAGCGGGGGTCCCGCTAGGACCCAGTACTTC. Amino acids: CASSPASGGPARTQYF.

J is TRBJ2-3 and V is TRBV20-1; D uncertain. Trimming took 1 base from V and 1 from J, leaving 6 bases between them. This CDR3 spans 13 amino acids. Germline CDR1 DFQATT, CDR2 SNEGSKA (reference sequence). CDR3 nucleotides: TGCAGTGCTAGAGGGTTAGGCACAGATACGCAGTATTTT. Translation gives CSARGLGTDTQYF.

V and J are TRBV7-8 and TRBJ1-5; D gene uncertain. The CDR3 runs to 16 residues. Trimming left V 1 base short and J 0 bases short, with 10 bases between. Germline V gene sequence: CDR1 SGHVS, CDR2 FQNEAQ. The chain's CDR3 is CASSLVAGISNQPQHF. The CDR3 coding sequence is TGTGCCAGCAGCTTAGTGGCTGGGATTAGCAATCAGCCCCAGCATTTT.

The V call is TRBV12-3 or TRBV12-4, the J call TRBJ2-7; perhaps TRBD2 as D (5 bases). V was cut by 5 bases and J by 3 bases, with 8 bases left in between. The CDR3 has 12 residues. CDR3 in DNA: TGTGCCAGCAGTCCCACTAGCTACGAGCAGTACTTC. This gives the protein CASSPTSYEQYF.

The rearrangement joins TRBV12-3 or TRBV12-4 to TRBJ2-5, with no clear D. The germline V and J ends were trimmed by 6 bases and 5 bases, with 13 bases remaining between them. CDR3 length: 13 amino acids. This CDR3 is CASSRWGGETQYF. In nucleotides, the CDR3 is TGTGCCAGCAGCCGATGGGGTGGGGAGACCCAGTACTTC.

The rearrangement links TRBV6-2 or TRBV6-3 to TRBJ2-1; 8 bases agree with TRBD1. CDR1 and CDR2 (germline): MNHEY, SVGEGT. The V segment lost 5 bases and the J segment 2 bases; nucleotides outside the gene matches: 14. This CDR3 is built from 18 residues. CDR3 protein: CASSKTAGQVITYNEQFF. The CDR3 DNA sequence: TGTGCCAGCAGTAAAACCGCGGGACAGGTGATAACCTACAATGAGCAGTTCTTC.

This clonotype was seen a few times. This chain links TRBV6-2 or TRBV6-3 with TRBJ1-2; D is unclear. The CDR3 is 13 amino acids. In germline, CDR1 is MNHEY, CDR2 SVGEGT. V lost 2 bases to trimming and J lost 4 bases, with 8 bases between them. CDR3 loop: CASSYELFYGYTF. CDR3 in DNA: TGTGCCAGCAGTTACGAATTGTTCTATGGCTACACCTTC.